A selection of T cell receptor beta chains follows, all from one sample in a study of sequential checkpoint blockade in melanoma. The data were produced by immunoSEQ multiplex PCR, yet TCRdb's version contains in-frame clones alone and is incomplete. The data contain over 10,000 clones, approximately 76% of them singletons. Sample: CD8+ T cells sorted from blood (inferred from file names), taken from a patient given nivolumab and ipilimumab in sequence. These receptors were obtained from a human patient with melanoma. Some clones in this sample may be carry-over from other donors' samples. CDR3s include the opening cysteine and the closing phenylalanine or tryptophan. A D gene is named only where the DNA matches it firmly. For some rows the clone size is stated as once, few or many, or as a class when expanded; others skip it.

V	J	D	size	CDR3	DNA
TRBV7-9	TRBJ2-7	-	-	CASSLNVYEQYF	TGTGCCAGCAGCTTAAATGTTTACGAGCAGTACTTC
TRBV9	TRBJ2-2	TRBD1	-	CASSQTGANTGELFF	TGTGCCAGCAGCCAGACAGGGGCGAACACCGGGGAGCTGTTTTTT
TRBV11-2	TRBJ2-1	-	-	CASSYGGGQFF	TGTGCCAGCAGCTACGGTGGAGGGCAGTTCTTC
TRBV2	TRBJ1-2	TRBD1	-	CAGQQGGYGYTF	TGTGCCGGGCAACAGGGGGGGTATGGCTACACCTTC
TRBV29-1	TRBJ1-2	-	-	CSVSGGDSYGYTF	TGCAGCGTTTCCGGAGGGGATTCCTATGGCTACACCTTC
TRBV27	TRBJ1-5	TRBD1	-	CASGLGTGNQPQHF	TGTGCCAGCGGCCTTGGGACAGGGAATCAGCCCCAGCATTTT
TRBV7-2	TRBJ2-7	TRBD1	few	CASSPGTGAYEQYF	TGTGCCAGCAGCCCCGGGACAGGGGCCTACGAGCAGTACTTC
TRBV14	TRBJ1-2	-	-	CASSLQTVNYGYTF	TGTGCCAGCAGCCTACAGACAGTTAACTATGGCTACACCTTC
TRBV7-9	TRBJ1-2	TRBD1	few	CASSLDIEGANGYTF	TGTGCCAGCAGCTTAGATATCGAGGGGGCGAATGGCTACACCTTC
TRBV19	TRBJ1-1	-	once	CASSPHRMSDTEAFF	TGTGCCAGTAGCCCTCACCGAATGTCGGACACTGAAGCTTTCTTT
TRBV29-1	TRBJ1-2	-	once	CSVEDQEPPGGYTF	TGCAGCGTTGAAGATCAAGAACCCCCGGGAGGCTACACCTTC
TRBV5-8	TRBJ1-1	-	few	CASSHSEGTEAFF	TGCGCCAGCAGCCATTCAGAGGGAACTGAAGCTTTCTTT
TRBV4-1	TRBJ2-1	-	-	CASSQDGGNNEQFF	TGCGCCAGCAGCCAAGATGGCGGGAACAATGAGCAGTTCTTC
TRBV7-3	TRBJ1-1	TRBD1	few	CASSLDRGTEAFF	TGTGCCAGCAGCCTAGACAGGGGCACTGAAGCTTTCTTT
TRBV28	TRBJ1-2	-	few	CASSQRAEGLYGYTF	TGTGCCAGCAGTCAGCGGGCGGAGGGGCTCTATGGCTACACCTTC
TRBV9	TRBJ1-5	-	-	CASSVGGGEVPQHF	TGTGCCAGCAGCGTAGGAGGGGGGGAGGTGCCCCAGCATTTT
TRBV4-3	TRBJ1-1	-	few	CASSQARGGAMMNTEAFF	TGCGCCAGCAGCCAAGCAAGAGGAGGGGCGATGATGAACACTGAAGCTTTCTTT
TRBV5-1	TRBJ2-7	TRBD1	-	CASSWGQGAMYEQYF	TGCGCCAGCAGCTGGGGACAGGGGGCGATGTACGAGCAGTACTTC
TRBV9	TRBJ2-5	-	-	CASSGGSLFSRETQYF	TGTGCCAGCAGCGGGGGCAGCCTTTTCTCGCGGGAGACCCAGTACTTC
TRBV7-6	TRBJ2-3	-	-	CASSNRGDTQYF	TGTGCCAGCAGCAACAGAGGGGATACGCAGTATTTT